Shown below are 29 T cell receptor beta chains from a single sample sequenced in a study of T cell responses to AZD1222 COVID-19 vaccine. Profiling relied on immunoSEQ multiplex PCR, and the TCRdb table lists in-frame clones only, not all of them. The sample has roughly 150,000 clones, roughly 90% seen once. The material was peripheral blood, obtained on day 0 of AZD1222 vaccination. These receptor sequences come from an adult in good health.

CDR3 in amino acids: CASSLGGGVRDTEAFF. CDR3 DNA: TGTGCCAGCAGCTTAGGCGGGGGAGTAAGGGACACTGAAGCTTTCTTT. The chain combines TRBV11-2 with TRBJ1-1, with a tentative D call TRBD1 (5 bases). The CDR3 extends over 16 amino acids. In germline, CDR1 is SGHAT, CDR2 FQNNGV. The ends were cut back, 1 base at V and 3 bases at J, with 15 bases in the middle.

The genes are TRBV5-1 and TRBJ1-6; 8 bases agree with TRBD1. Germline CDR1 and CDR2: SGHRS and YFSETQ. CDR3 length: 15 residues. V was pared by 4 bases and J by 7 bases, with 7 bases of the junction left unmatched. CDR3 bases: TGCGCCAGCAGCCAACCGGGACAGGCCAATTCACCCCTCCACTTT. Protein product: CASSQPGQANSPLHF.

The rearrangement joins TRBV5-1 to TRBJ1-1; D ambiguous. Trimming removed 5 bases from V and 1 base from J, with 12 bases in between. The CDR3 contains 14 residues. The germline CDR1 and CDR2 sequences are SGHRS and YFSETQ. The CDR3 reads CASRTAPANTEAFF. CDR3 nucleotide sequence: TGCGCCAGCAGGACGGCCCCGGCGAACACTGAAGCTTTCTTT. Variable domain in full (rest from reference TRBV5-1 and TRBJ1-1): KAGVTQTPRYLIKTRGQQVTLSCSPISGHRSVSWYQQTPGQGLQFLFEYFSETQRNKGNFPGRFSGRQFSNSRSEMNVSTLELGDSALYLCASRTAPANTEAFFGQGTRLTVV.

This clone has only one observation. This chain links TRBV27 with TRBJ1-5; D may be TRBD1 (5 bases). V dropped 3 bases and J dropped 7 bases, with 7 bases sitting between them. From germline, CDR1 is MNHEY and CDR2 SMNVEV (reference sequence). The CDR3 runs to 12 residues. The CDR3 here is CASSFRGQPQHF. In DNA, the CDR3 is TGTGCCAGCAGTTTTAGGGGACAGCCCCAGCATTTT.

The rearrangement links TRBV11-2 to TRBJ1-2; possible D gene TRBD1, 5 bases. V shed 1 base and J shed 4 bases, with 16 bases lying between them. CDR3 size: 16 residues. CDR1 is SGHAT, CDR2 FQNNGV, per germline. CDR3 sequence reads: CASSLGPGTEGYGYTF. The CDR3 DNA follows: TGTGCCAGCAGCTTAGGCCCCGGGACGGAGGGCTATGGCTACACCTTC.

This clone has only one observation. V is TRBV14 and J is TRBJ2-1, with D perhaps matching TRBD2 (5 bases). There are 15 residues in the CDR3. Trimming stripped 4 bases from V and 1 base from J, with 11 bases between. CDR1 is SGHDN, CDR2 FVKESK, per germline. The DNA for the CDR3 is TGTGCCAGCAGCCCCCTCCCGGGGTCCTACAATGAGCAGTTCTTC. It yields the protein CASSPLPGSYNEQFF.

In nucleotides, the CDR3 is TGTGCCAGTAGTATTACTCTAATCACCGGGGAGCTGTTTTTT. Encoded protein: CASSITLITGELFF. This chain uses TRBV19 with TRBJ2-2, with D unclear. The CDR3 consists of 14 residues. Deletions cut 3 bases from V and 4 bases from J, with 9 bases between. Germline loops: CDR1 LNHDA, CDR2 SQIVND (reference sequence).

This sequence joins TRBV7-2 and TRBJ1-1, with D uncertain. Per germline, CDR1 SGHTA and CDR2 FQGNSA. CDR3 size: 12 residues. V was clipped by 3 bases and J by 0 bases, with 2 bases between them. CDR3 in amino acids: CASSLLNTEAFF. CDR3 coding DNA: TGTGCCAGCAGCTTGTTGAACACTGAAGCTTTCTTT.

V and J are TRBV19 and TRBJ2-7; possibly TRBD2 for D (5 bases). CDR1 is LNHDA and CDR2 is SQIVND in the germline V gene (reference sequence). The length of the CDR3 is 14 residues. V was cut by 4 bases and J by 0 bases, with 10 bases left in between. As DNA, the CDR3 is TGTGCCAGTAGTAGGCCAGCGGTCTCCTACGAGCAGTACTTC. It yields the protein CASSRPAVSYEQYF.

This rearrangement joins TRBV15 to TRBJ2-7; a possible D gene is TRBD1 (5 bases). V was shortened by 0 bases and J by 1 base, with 7 bases between the two germline ends. This CDR3 has 14 residues. Per the germline V gene, CDR1 is LNHNV and CDR2 is YYDKDF (reference sequence). CDR3 region: CATSRDSGSYEQYF. The CDR3 DNA reads as TGTGCCACCAGCAGAGATTCAGGGTCCTACGAGCAGTACTTC. Full variable domain (rest looked up from reference TRBV15 and TRBJ2-7): DAMVIQNPRYQVTQFGKPVTLSCSQTLNHNVMYWYQQKSSQAPKLLFHYYDKDFNNEADTPDNFQSRRPNTSFCFLDIRSPGLGDTAMYLCATSRDSGSYEQYFGPGTRLTVT.

V usage is TRBV6-2 or TRBV6-3 and J usage is TRBJ2-7, with 10 nucleotides matching TRBD2. Looked up from germline, CDR1 is MNHEY and CDR2 is SVGEGT. CDR3 length: 19 residues. The trim removed 2 bases at V and 0 bases at J, leaving 13 bases unmatched. CDR3 residues: CASSYPSGSPGRSSYEQYF. The CDR3 DNA reads TGTGCCAGCAGTTACCCTAGCGGGAGCCCTGGAAGGAGCTCCTACGAGCAGTACTTC.

The chain uses TRBV7-9 and TRBJ1-6, with D perhaps matching TRBD1 (5 bases). Germline assignment: CDR1 SEHNR and CDR2 FQNEAQ (reference sequence). The CDR3 is 11 amino acids. Deletions cut 1 base from V and 13 bases from J, with 5 bases between. CDR3 sequence reads: CASSLGGPLHF. CDR3 coding DNA: TGTGCCAGCAGCTTAGGGGGCCCCCTCCACTTT. Variable domain in full (rest from reference TRBV7-9 and TRBJ1-6): DTGVSQNPRHKITKRGQNVTFRCDPISEHNRLYWYRQTLGQGPEFLTYFQNEAQLEKSRLLSDRFSAERPKGSFSTLEIQRTEQGDSAMYLCASSLGGPLHFGNGTRLTVT.

The chain carries TRBV7-6 and TRBJ1-1; D unresolved. CDR1 and CDR2 from the germline V gene are SGHVS and FNYEAQ. Trimming took 1 base from V and 1 from J, leaving 13 bases between them. The length of the CDR3 is 16 residues. The CDR3 DNA follows: TGTGCCAGCAGCTTAGACAGCCAATTAAAGAACACTGAAGCTTTCTTT. This codes for CASSLDSQLKNTEAFF.

The chain recombines TRBV6-5 with TRBJ2-3; D is possibly TRBD1 (6 bases). Trimming stripped 2 bases from V and 7 bases from J, with 13 bases between. In germline, CDR1 is MNHEY, CDR2 SVGAGI. The CDR3 extends over 14 amino acids. Here the CDR3 reads CASSYKGVGNTQYF. The CDR3 bases are TGTGCCAGCAGTTACAAGGGGGTGGGAAATACGCAGTATTTT.

The rearrangement uses TRBV7-8 and TRBJ1-4; 7 bases fit TRBD1. The CDR3 spans 16 residues. Trimming cost V 5 bases and J 8 bases; bases outside gene matches: 14. CDR1 is SGHVS and CDR2 is FQNEAQ in the germline V gene. The CDR3: CASSRGLGQNLEKLFF. The CDR3 region has the DNA TGTGCCAGCAGCCGCGGCCTGGGACAGAACTTGGAAAAACTGTTTTTT.

The V gene is TRBV27, the J gene TRBJ1-5; D is perhaps TRBD1 (5 bases). Per germline, CDR1 MNHEY and CDR2 SMNVEV (reference sequence). Between the trimmed V and J ends, which lost 2 bases and 7 bases, there was a span of 18 bases. The CDR3 has 16 amino acids. In DNA, the CDR3 is TGTGCCAGCAGTTTAAATGCGGCGGGGGGAAGGCAGCCCCAGCATTTT. Translating it yields CASSLNAAGGRQPQHF.

The chain joins TRBV7-3 to TRBJ2-1, with 7 bases identical to TRBD2. V was pared by 5 bases and J by 5 bases, with 15 bases of the junction left unmatched. Germline V CDR1 and CDR2: SGHTA, FQGTGA. This CDR3 has 17 amino acids. The chain's CDR3 is CASSRPPGRGTNNEQFF. Written as DNA, the CDR3 is TGTGCCAGCAGCAGGCCGCCAGGGCGGGGGACCAACAATGAGCAGTTCTTC.

The chain couples TRBV7-9 to TRBJ1-2; D gene uncertain. Germline CDR1 and CDR2: SEHNR and FQNEAQ (reference sequence). The CDR3 consists of 13 residues. V lost 6 bases and J 7 bases, leaving 15 bases between the germline ends. The CDR3 DNA reads as TGTGCCAGCAGTCCGGGCGGGAAGTTTGGCTACACCTTC. Protein product: CASSPGGKFGYTF.

This chain links TRBV7-6 with TRBJ1-4; no clear D. V lost 1 base to trimming and J lost 2 bases, with 14 bases between them. Germline CDR1 and CDR2: SGHVS and FNYEAQ. The CDR3 is 17 residues long. CDR3 region: CASSLGSPFRTNEKLFF. In nucleotides, the CDR3 is TGTGCCAGCAGCTTAGGTTCGCCATTCAGGACTAATGAAAAACTGTTTTTT.

Written as DNA, the CDR3 is TGTGCCAGCAGCTTCTCAGTCAATCAGCCCCAGCATTTT. As protein: CASSFSVNQPQHF. V usage is TRBV5-5 and J usage is TRBJ1-5, with D unclear. Germline V CDR1 and CDR2: SGHKS, YYEKEE (reference sequence). Between the trimmed V and J ends, which lost 2 bases and 3 bases, there was a span of 6 bases. CDR3 length: 13 residues. The full variable domain, its missing parts supplied by reference TRBV5-5 and TRBJ1-5, is DAGVTQSPTHLIKTRGQQVTLRCSPISGHKSVSWYQQVLGQGPQFIFQYYEKEERGRGNFPDRFSARQFPNYSSELNVNALLLGDSALYLCASSFSVNQPQHFGDGTRLSIL.

The chain employs TRBV14 and TRBJ1-2, with 9 bases fitting TRBD1. CDR1 is SGHDN and CDR2 is FVKESK in the germline V gene. CDR3 length: 19 residues. V shed 6 bases, J shed 2 bases, and the junction held 19 bases outside the gene matches. Here the CDR3 reads CASRPTGGRTTTKNYGYTF. The CDR3 nucleotides read TGTGCCAGCAGACCTACAGGGGGCAGGACTACTACGAAAAACTATGGCTACACCTTC.

J is TRBJ2-3 and V is TRBV28; unclear D gene. The CDR3 covers 13 residues. The V gene lost 2 bases and the J gene lost 5 bases, with 8 bases spanning the gap. The germline CDR1 and CDR2 sequences are MDHEN and SYDVKM. Here the CDR3 reads CASSLDARDTQYF. For the CDR3, the DNA is TGTGCCAGCAGTTTAGACGCCAGAGATACGCAGTATTTT.

V and J are TRBV28 and TRBJ2-5, with TRBD2 identical over 13 bases. The CDR3 contains 15 residues. The trim removed 6 bases at V and 4 bases at J, leaving 5 bases unmatched. Germline V lookup: CDR1 MDHEN, CDR2 SYDVKM. CDR3 coding DNA: TGTGCCAGCAGAGAGGGACTAGCGGGAACAGAGACCCAGTACTTC. It specifies CASREGLAGTETQYF.

The genes are TRBV7-3 and TRBJ1-6, with TRBD1 matching 7 bases. This CDR3 is built from 15 residues. The V gene's germline CDR1 is SGHTA and CDR2 FQGTGA. J gave up 8 bases and V 1 base, and 5 bases lay outside the gene matches. The DNA for the CDR3 is TGTGCCAGCAGCTTAAGCGGGACAGAATATTCACCCCTCCACTTT. Translated: CASSLSGTEYSPLHF. The whole variable domain, filled in from reference TRBV7-3 and TRBJ1-6, reads GAGVSQTPSNKVTEKGKYVELRCDPISGHTALYWYRQSLGQGPEFLIYFQGTGAADDSGLPNDRFFAVRPEGSVSTLKIQRTERGDSAVYLCASSLSGTEYSPLHFGNGTRLTVT.

This sequence joins TRBV19 and TRBJ2-1; 8 nucleotides agree with TRBD2. CDR3 length equals 15 residues. The V and J ends lost 3 bases and 9 bases, in that order; junction bases with no gene match: 10. Germline V gene sequence: CDR1 LNHDA, CDR2 SQIVND (reference sequence). The DNA for the CDR3 is TGTGCCAGTAGTATTGGACTAGCCGGAGCGGGTGAGCAGTTCTTC. The encoded protein is CASSIGLAGAGEQFF.

This chain connects TRBV6-5 to TRBJ1-6, with 7 bases that match TRBD1. J gave up 7 bases and V 4 bases, and 10 bases lay outside the gene matches. CDR1 is MNHEY, CDR2 SVGAGI, per germline. CDR3 length equals 16 residues. The CDR3 DNA reads TGTGCCAGCAGTTCCTCGGAGGGGGCTGGCAATTCACCCCTCCACTTT. It yields the protein CASSSSEGAGNSPLHF.

This clone was picked up one time. V and J are TRBV7-9 and TRBJ1-1; 7 bases agree with TRBD1. With V trimmed by 5 bases and J by 7 bases, 7 bases remained unmatched. The CDR3 is made up of 13 amino acids. Germline V lookup: CDR1 SEHNR, CDR2 FQNEAQ (reference sequence). For the CDR3, the DNA is TGTGCCAGCAGCAATATTCAGGGGGGTGAAGCTTTCTTT. Encoded protein: CASSNIQGGEAFF.

The CDR3 loop is CASAGTYEQYF. In nucleotides, the CDR3 is TGTGCCAGTGCGGGGACTTACGAGCAGTACTTC. The chain carries TRBV7-8 and TRBJ2-7; D may be TRBD2 (6 bases). Germline CDR1 reads SGHVS; CDR2 reads FQNEAQ. The CDR3 is 11 amino acids. V gave up 9 bases and J gave up 4 bases, with 10 bases separating them.

The CDR3 DNA sequence: TGTGCCACCAGACCTTCTACAGGCCTCAATCAGCCCCAGCATTTT. Encoded protein: CATRPSTGLNQPQHF. The V call is TRBV10-3, the J call TRBJ1-5, with D possibly matching TRBD1 (5 bases). There are 15 residues in the CDR3. Deletions cut 10 bases from V and 3 bases from J, with 19 bases between. Looked up from germline, CDR1 is ENHRY and CDR2 is SYGVKD.